This passage covers 31 T cell receptor beta chains from one sample sequenced in a study of Graves' ophthalmopathy and Graves' hyperthyroidism. Amplification of the TCR beta CDR3 regions used RNA transcripts (as template). The library came from an HTBI-primed first-round RT-PCR and a second-round multiplex PCR. MiXCR, applied by TCRdb to the multiplex PCR reads, yields one record per CDR3 protein. Among around 600,000 distinct CDR3 sequences, just over 40% were seen once, and the ten largest hold more than 2.5%. The sample taken for sequencing was peripheral blood. The receptors were gathered from an adult man with Graves' ophthalmopathy.

Points on this clonotype: Germline is not matched at one junction end, which may reflect a read error. The chain combines TRBV7-2 with TRBJ2-5; 15 bases align to TRBD2. This CDR3 comprises 18 residues. Looked up from germline, CDR1 is SGHTA and CDR2 is FQGNSA. This CDR3 reads CASSYGTSGGSLQETQYF. The CDR3 DNA is TGCGCCAGCAGCTACGGGACTAGCGGGGGGTCCTTACAAGAGACCCAGTACTTC. Full variable domain (missing parts from reference TRBV7-2 and TRBJ2-5): GAGVSQSPSNKVTEKGKDVELRCDPISGHTALYWYRQSLGQGLEFLIYFQGNSAPDKSGLPSDRFSAERTGGSVSTLTIQRTQQEDSAVYLCASSYGTSGGSLQETQYFGPGTRLLVL.

This clonotype was seen repeatedly, ten times or more. The rearrangement uses TRBV10-3 and TRBJ2-2, with a possible D match to TRBD1 (6 bases). Deletions cut 10 bases from V and 8 bases from J, with 17 bases between. Germline V gene sequence: CDR1 ENHRY, CDR2 SYGVKD. This CDR3 is built from 13 residues. The CDR3 nucleotides are TGTGCCACCGGGGACACCCTGGAGGGGGAGCTGTTTTTT. Protein product: CATGDTLEGELFF.

This clonotype has only a few counts. This rearrangement joins TRBV25-1 to TRBJ2-7; possible D gene TRBD2, 6 bases. This CDR3 comprises 14 residues. From germline, CDR1 is MGHDK and CDR2 SYGVNS. V gave up 8 bases and J gave up 5 bases, with 19 bases separating them. The CDR3 region has the DNA TGTGCCAGCTCACCCACCGGGAGACACAACGAGCAGTACTTC. Amino acid sequence: CASSPTGRHNEQYF.

The J gene is TRBJ1-4, the V gene TRBV7-2; TRBD1 agrees at 8 bases. The V segment lost 5 bases and the J segment 4 bases; nucleotides outside the gene matches: 12. The CDR3 is 17 residues long. The germline CDR1 and CDR2 sequences are SGHTA and FQGNSA. DNA for the CDR3: TGTGCCAGCAGCCAAGACCTTCTAGGACAGGGTAATGAAAAACTGTTTTTT. It codes for CASSQDLLGQGNEKLFF.

The V call is TRBV6-5, the J call TRBJ2-6; D is possibly TRBD2 (6 bases). The ends were cut back, 6 bases at V and 1 base at J, with 10 bases in the middle. The CDR3 is 15 residues long. Germline V gives CDR1 MNHEY, CDR2 SVGAGI. The CDR3 DNA is TGTGCCAGCAGAGATGCGGGATCTGGGGCCAACGTCCTGACTTTC. Encoded protein: CASRDAGSGANVLTF.

J is TRBJ2-7 and V is TRBV6-6; maybe TRBD1 (7 bases). The CDR3 is made up of 18 amino acids. V lost 5 bases and J lost 1, with 24 bases in between. CDR1 and CDR2 (germline): MNHNY, SVGAGI (reference sequence). CDR3: CASSARGTAGSLSYEQYF. The CDR3 DNA reads as TGTGCCAGCAGTGCCAGAGGGACAGCCGGGAGCCTTTCCTACGAGCAGTACTTC.

The sample holds many counts of this clonotype. The V gene is TRBV19, the J gene TRBJ2-5; D is perhaps TRBD2 (6 bases). Germline-derived CDR1 and CDR2 are LNHDA and SQIVND (reference sequence). The V gene lost 10 bases and the J gene lost 1 base, with 13 bases spanning the gap. The CDR3 consists of 13 residues. This CDR3 reads CATSRGSQETQYF. CDR3 in DNA: TGTGCCACCTCGCGGGGCAGCCAAGAGACCCAGTACTTC.

The V gene is TRBV11-2, the J gene TRBJ2-5, with TRBD2 matching over 13 bases. Germline CDR1 SGHAT, CDR2 FQNNGV. The CDR3 consists of 17 residues. V trimming: 0 bases; J trimming: 2 bases; junction bases outside the gene matches: 3. In DNA, the CDR3 is TGTGCCAGCAGCTTAGATTGGACTAGCGGGGGACAAGAGACCCAGTACTTC. Amino acid sequence: CASSLDWTSGGQETQYF.

A remark on this clonotype: The conserved phenylalanine or tryptophan is not found at the CDR3 terminus, so this likely reflects a read error. No DNA is shown, since the ends of the CDR3 on it are uncertain; the CDR3 is the one TCRdb lists. The CDR3 loop is CASSTETDSYGYAL. The J gene is TRBJ1-2, the V gene TRBV7-3. Ends included, the CDR3 has 14 residues. Germline V gene lookup returns CDR1 SGHTA and CDR2 FQGTGA.

This rearrangement joins TRBV29-1 to TRBJ2-7, with D possibly being TRBD1 (6 bases). CDR1 SQVTM and CDR2 ANQGSEA come from the germline V gene. CDR3 length: 12 residues. Trimming removed 3 bases at V and 4 bases at J, with 10 bases between. The CDR3 is CSVDCDRYEQYF. CDR3 nucleotide sequence: TGCAGCGTTGATTGTGACAGGTACGAGCAGTACTTC.

This chain joins TRBV6-5 and TRBJ2-7; perhaps TRBD2 as D (5 bases). The CDR3 length is 15 residues. Trimming shortened V by 0 bases and J by 5 bases, and 14 bases separated the two germline ends. Germline CDR1 MNHEY, CDR2 SVGAGI. The CDR3 here is CASSYSITRGHEQYF. DNA for the CDR3: TGTGCCAGCAGTTACTCAATCACTAGAGGCCACGAGCAGTACTTC.

The chain links TRBV7-9 to TRBJ1-3; the match to TRBD1 covers 9 bases. The germline gives CDR1 SEHNR, CDR2 FQNEAQ (reference sequence). The CDR3 consists of 15 residues. Trimming took 2 bases from V and 4 from J; bases not matched to a gene: 3. The CDR3 nucleotides are TGTGCCAGCAGCTTATCGGGACAGGGCGGAAACACCATATATTTT. Protein: CASSLSGQGGNTIYF. Filled out from reference TRBV7-9 and TRBJ1-3, the complete variable domain reads DTGVSQNPRHKITKRGQNVTFRCDPISEHNRLYWYRQTLGQGPEFLTYFQNEAQLEKSRLLSDRFSAERPKGSFSTLEIQRTEQGDSAMYLCASSLSGQGGNTIYFGEGSWLTVV.

Details on this clonotype: The junction departs from the called germline gene at one end, perhaps through a read error. The chain combines TRBV10-3 with TRBJ2-7, with no clear D. The CDR3 sequence is 12 residues long. From germline, CDR1 is ENHRY and CDR2 SYGVKD. CDR3 coding DNA: TGTGCCATCAGTGAGGGATTTTACGACCAGTACTTC. Translated, it gives CAISEGFYDQYF.

The chain joins TRBV24-1 to TRBJ2-3, with D tentatively TRBD2 (5 bases). The CDR3 runs to 15 residues. V was cut by 5 bases and J by 2 bases, with 13 bases left in between. The germline V gene encodes CDR1 KGHDR and CDR2 SFDVKD. The CDR3 region has the DNA TGTGCCACCAGTGGGACTGGACCCACCACAGATACGCAGTATTTT. Protein product: CATSGTGPTTDTQYF.

This clonotype was found many times. The V call is TRBV12-3 or TRBV12-4, the J call TRBJ2-7; possible D gene TRBD2, 5 bases. CDR3 length: 15 residues. V dropped 8 bases and J dropped 1 base, with 18 bases sitting between them. CDR3 sequence: CASSFLGVGSYEQYF. CDR3 nucleotides: TGTGCCAGCTCGTTCCTCGGGGTCGGGTCCTACGAGCAGTACTTC.

Points on this clonotype: A much bigger clone sits one base away, suggesting this may be a read error. The rearrangement links TRBV19 to TRBJ1-4; D not certain. Per the germline V gene, CDR1 is LNHDA and CDR2 is SQIVND (reference sequence). The CDR3 is made up of 14 amino acids. Trimming cost V 9 bases and J 0 bases, with 11 bases left between them. The CDR3 coding sequence is TGTGCCAGCCCGACATCGGCAACTAATGAAAAACTGTTTTTT. It encodes CASPTSATNEKLFF.

This clonotype was counted many times. CDR3 bases: TGTGCCAGCAGACTTACTAGTTCCCAGACCCAGTACTTC. It specifies CASRLTSSQTQYF. V and J are TRBV2 and TRBJ2-5, with D maybe TRBD2 (5 bases). CDR3 length equals 13 residues. The germline V gene encodes CDR1 SNHLY and CDR2 FYNNEI. Trimming left V 6 bases short and J 6 bases short, with 14 bases between.

Many counts were recorded for this clonotype. The rearrangement links TRBV12-3 or TRBV12-4 to TRBJ1-3; D is possibly TRBD1 (6 bases). Trimming shortened V by 2 bases and J by 1 base, and 12 bases separated the two germline ends. The CDR3 consists of 16 residues. The CDR3 DNA follows: TGTGCCAGCAGTTTACAGGGGCACGAGTCTGGAAACACCATATATTTT. As protein: CASSLQGHESGNTIYF.

Points on this clonotype: One end of the junction varies from germline; a read error may be responsible. This chain links TRBV9 with TRBJ1-5; D call uncertain. CDR3 length: 13 amino acids. Germline values: CDR1 SGDLS, CDR2 YYNGEE. Here the CDR3 DNA reads TGTGCCAGCAGCGCCAGCAGGAATCAGCCCCAGCGTTTT. It specifies CASSASRNQPQRF.

This clonotype was detected many times. The chain uses TRBV19 and TRBJ1-5; TRBD1 agrees at 9 bases. Trimming at V came to 5 bases and at J to 2 bases, leaving 7 bases not matched to a gene. The germline V gene encodes CDR1 LNHDA and CDR2 SQIVND (reference sequence). This CDR3 region has 16 residues. The CDR3 is CASSPGQGGGNQPQHF. As DNA, the CDR3 is TGTGCCAGTAGTCCGGGACAGGGAGGCGGCAATCAGCCCCAGCATTTT.

DNA of the CDR3: TGTGCCAGCAGGGCGACAGGTAATCAGCCCCAGCATTTT. Its translation: CASRATGNQPQHF. The V gene is TRBV12-3 or TRBV12-4, the J gene TRBJ1-5; possible D gene TRBD1, 6 bases. Trimming shortened V by 6 bases and J by 4 bases, and 10 bases separated the two germline ends. This CDR3 has 13 amino acids.

The V and J genes are TRBV10-3 and TRBJ1-5, with D possibly TRBD1 on 5 matching bases. CDR1 ENHRY and CDR2 SYGVKD come from the germline V gene. The CDR3 extends over 20 amino acids. With 7 bases removed from V and 0 bases from J, the gap between germline ends came to 28 bases. The CDR3 sequence is CAITGDEWGPDPYSNQPQHF. The CDR3 DNA sequence: TGTGCCATCACTGGGGATGAGTGGGGACCAGACCCTTATAGCAATCAGCCCCAGCATTTT.

This clonotype was seen repeatedly, ten times or more. This rearrangement joins TRBV7-8 to TRBJ1-1; D is uncertain. Trimming shortened V by 5 bases and J by 6 bases, and 13 bases separated the two germline ends. The CDR3 contains 13 residues. CDR1 and CDR2 from the germline V gene are SGHVS and FQNEAQ. CDR3 sequence reads: CASSASAHPEAFF. The CDR3 DNA reads as TGTGCCAGCAGCGCCTCGGCACACCCTGAAGCTTTCTTT.

This clonotype occurred many times. The chain combines TRBV24-1 with TRBJ1-4; D is perhaps TRBD1 (6 bases). This CDR3 is 14 amino acids long. Trimming stripped 7 bases from V and 6 bases from J, with 14 bases between. Germline CDR1 KGHDR, CDR2 SFDVKD. Here the CDR3 reads CATRDRQAYEKLFF. The CDR3 DNA reads TGTGCCACCAGAGACAGACAGGCTTATGAAAAACTGTTTTTT.

This rearrangement joins TRBV7-9 to TRBJ2-7; 9 positions match TRBD1. The germline gives CDR1 SEHNR, CDR2 FQNEAQ (reference sequence). CDR3 length: 15 amino acids. V trimming: 4 bases; J trimming: 6 bases; junction bases outside the gene matches: 10. CDR3: CASSSPGQGIGEQYF. DNA for the CDR3: TGTGCCAGCAGCTCCCCGGGACAGGGTATAGGCGAGCAGTACTTC. The full variable domain, rest sourced from reference TRBV7-9 and TRBJ2-7, is DTGVSQNPRHKITKRGQNVTFRCDPISEHNRLYWYRQTLGQGPEFLTYFQNEAQLEKSRLLSDRFSAERPKGSFSTLEIQRTEQGDSAMYLCASSSPGQGIGEQYFGPGTRLTVT.

In its sample, this clonotype was seen a few times. The V and J genes are TRBV2 and TRBJ2-7; the match to TRBD2 covers 10 bases. Germline V CDR1 and CDR2: SNHLY, FYNNEI. V lost 6 bases, J lost 3 bases, and 8 bases stayed unmatched. This CDR3 comprises 15 residues. The CDR3 sequence is CASSPRTSGNYEQYF. As DNA, the CDR3 is TGTGCCAGCAGCCCCAGGACTAGCGGAAACTACGAGCAGTACTTC.

The rearrangement links TRBV11-2 to TRBJ1-2, with a tentative D call TRBD1 (5 bases). The germline gives CDR1 SGHAT, CDR2 FQNNGV. The V gene lost 3 bases and the J gene lost 4 bases, with 12 bases spanning the gap. This CDR3 contains 14 residues. The CDR3 sequence is CASSFRGGTYGYTF. CDR3 coding DNA: TGTGCCAGCAGCTTTAGGGGAGGGACCTATGGCTACACCTTC.

In its sample, this clonotype was seen many times. The chain couples TRBV10-3 to TRBJ2-7; 10 bases agree with TRBD1. The CDR3 totals 13 residues. V dropped 6 bases and J dropped 2; count of bases not matched to a gene: 1. The germline CDR1 and CDR2 sequences are ENHRY and SYGVKD. The CDR3 spells CAISGTGAYEQYF. CDR3 sequence (DNA): TGTGCCATCAGCGGGACAGGGGCCTACGAGCAGTACTTC.

A remark on this clonotype: It may be a read error: a sequence one base away is much more abundant. The V and J genes are TRBV7-1 and TRBJ1-3; D remains unclear. TRBV7-1 counts as an open reading frame of uncertain function. The CDR3 totals 16 residues. Trimming pared 2 bases from V and 1 base from J, leaving 12 bases between. CDR3 sequence: CASSSSVGSSGNTIYF. The DNA for the CDR3 is TGTGCCAGCAGCTCATCCGTAGGGTCTTCTGGAAACACCATATATTTT.

Of note for this clonotype: A junction end diverges from the germline sequence, so it may reflect a read error. The chain carries TRBV10-3 and TRBJ1-5; no definite D call. Germline-derived CDR1 and CDR2 are ENHRY and SYGVKD. The CDR3 covers 16 residues. Written as DNA, the CDR3 is TGTGCCAGCAGTCGTCGACCGGGTTATAGCAATCAGCCCCAGCATTTT. Residues: CASSRRPGYSNQPQHF.

The V call is TRBV15, the J call TRBJ2-4; 8 bases match TRBD2. The trim removed 0 bases at V and 8 bases at J, leaving 9 bases unmatched. The CDR3 sequence is 16 residues long. In germline, CDR1 is LNHNV, CDR2 YYDKDF (reference sequence). CDR3 protein: CATSRDPGGHRYIQYF. The CDR3 nucleotides are TGTGCCACCAGCAGAGATCCGGGGGGGCATCGGTACATTCAGTACTTC.